This entry lists 10 T cell receptor beta chains sequenced from one sample in a study of T cell responses to AZD1222 COVID-19 vaccine. Data came from immunoSEQ multiplex PCR; TCRdb stores just in-frame clones and leaves some out. The sample shows about 150,000 clones, about 90% of them seen only once. The source material was peripheral blood, sampled on day 0 of MenACWY control vaccination. These receptors were taken from an adult in good health.

Points on this clone: Other DNA variants within this sample encode the same CDR3. The V call is TRBV9, the J call TRBJ2-5; unclear D gene. Deletions cut 0 bases from V and 2 bases from J, with 5 bases between. Germline V lookup: CDR1 SGDLS, CDR2 YYNGEE. The CDR3 spans 13 residues. CDR3 loop: CASSVGAQETQYF. The CDR3 DNA reads as TGTGCCAGCAGCGTAGGGGCACAAGAGACCCAGTACTTC.

To note about this clone: One junction end does not reproduce the germline sequence, and a read error may be involved. The genes are TRBV19 and TRBJ2-7, with D possibly TRBD1 on 5 matching bases. The CDR3 spans 16 residues. Germline CDR1 is LNHDA and CDR2 is SQIVND (reference sequence). The CDR3 reads CASSIATSRASHEQYF. The CDR3 nucleotides are TGTGCCAGTAGTATAGCAACCTCCAGGGCCTCCCACGAGCAGTACTTC.

This clone turned up a few times. The J gene is TRBJ1-1, the V gene TRBV28; perhaps TRBD1 as D (5 bases). Germline V gene lookup returns CDR1 MDHEN and CDR2 SYDVKM. V lost 0 bases and J lost 5, with 10 bases in between. The CDR3 has 14 amino acids. The CDR3 region is CASSLWVEGTEAFF. CDR3 coding DNA: TGTGCCAGCAGTTTATGGGTCGAGGGGACTGAAGCTTTCTTT.

V and J are TRBV9 and TRBJ2-6, with TRBD1 identical over 10 bases. The V gene's germline CDR1 is SGDLS and CDR2 YYNGEE. V lost 1 base to trimming and J lost 1 base; unmatched junction nucleotides: 5. This CDR3 contains 18 residues. The CDR3 reads CASSVRDRGRSGANVLTF. CDR3 DNA sequence: TGTGCCAGCAGCGTACGGGACAGGGGAAGGTCTGGGGCCAACGTCCTGACTTTC.

The chain is built from TRBV27 and TRBJ2-7; the match to TRBD1 covers 8 bases. The length of the CDR3 is 12 residues. With 6 bases clipped from V and 6 bases from J, the junction kept 4 bases outside the gene matches. Per the germline V gene, CDR1 is MNHEY and CDR2 is SMNVEV (reference sequence). CDR3 loop: CASSQTGAEQYF. For the CDR3, the DNA is TGTGCCAGCAGCCAGACAGGGGCCGAGCAGTACTTC.

V usage is TRBV11-2 and J usage is TRBJ1-1, with TRBD1 as a possible D gene (5 bases). Looked up from germline, CDR1 is SGHAT and CDR2 is FQNNGV. The CDR3 has 17 residues. V was trimmed by 5 bases and J by 0 bases, leaving 19 bases between them. The DNA for the CDR3 is TGTGCCAGCAGCGCAGGGAGGGGCCGCAAATTGAACACTGAAGCTTTCTTT. This translates into CASSAGRGRKLNTEAFF.

The rearrangement uses TRBV4-1 and TRBJ2-4, with TRBD1 identical over 8 bases. Trimming took 0 bases from V and 1 from J; bases not matched to a gene: 5. Germline lookup yields CDR1 MGHRA and CDR2 YSYEKL. This CDR3 contains 17 residues. The CDR3 here is CASSQEQGATAKNIQYF. The CDR3 bases are TGCGCCAGCAGCCAAGAGCAGGGGGCGACGGCCAAAAACATTCAGTACTTC.

The J gene is TRBJ2-3, the V gene TRBV7-3; D remains ambiguous. Trimming cost V 5 bases and J 2 bases, with 14 bases left between them. Germline V lookup: CDR1 SGHTA, CDR2 FQGTGA. This CDR3 is 15 amino acids long. Here the CDR3 DNA reads TGTGCCAGCAGCCCTAGTATGGGCTCCACAGATACGCAGTATTTT. Protein sequence: CASSPSMGSTDTQYF.

V usage is TRBV3-1 (or the pseudogene TRBV3-2) and J usage is TRBJ2-7; possible D gene TRBD2, 7 bases. The CDR3 spans 15 residues. Germline values: CDR1 LGHDT, CDR2 YNNKEL (reference sequence). V lost 4 bases to trimming and J lost 2 bases, with 15 bases between them. CDR3: CASSPNGGPTYEQYF. DNA of the CDR3: TGTGCCAGCAGCCCTAACGGGGGGCCTACCTACGAGCAGTACTTC.

The chain combines TRBV6-5 with TRBJ1-5; perhaps TRBD1 as D (5 bases). Looked up from germline, CDR1 is MNHEY and CDR2 is SVGAGI. V was trimmed by 6 bases and J by 3 bases, leaving 9 bases between them. This CDR3 is built from 13 residues. The CDR3 bases are TGTGCCAGCAGGCAGGGTTACAATCAGCCCCAGCATTTT. Its protein is CASRQGYNQPQHF.